The 19 T cell receptor beta chains in this list originate from one sample, sequenced in a study of Ad26.COV2.S vaccination and SARS-CoV-2 variants. Method: immunoSEQ multiplex PCR; TCRdb's copy keeps in-frame clones and lacks some. The profile shows around 270,000 clones, around 88% of them singletons. Treatment meaning: around 19 received Ad26.COV2.S at low or high dose, single or two shots; roughly five received placebo; per-sample allocation not given. Specimen acquisition occurred on day 63 following the initial vaccine or placebo injection. This specimen was peripheral blood, taken in a trial of Ad26.COV2.S vaccine versus placebo. These receptors came from a person aged 18-60 years who received the Ad26.COV2.S COVID-19 vaccine or a placebo.

The rearrangement uses TRBV7-2 and TRBJ2-5, with TRBD2 as a possible D gene (6 bases). The germline V gene encodes CDR1 SGHTA and CDR2 FQGNSA. Trimming took 5 bases from V and 1 from J, leaving 14 bases between them. The CDR3 extends over 15 amino acids. This CDR3 is CASSTAGPPQETQYF. The CDR3 DNA follows: TGTGCCAGCAGCACCGCGGGGCCTCCCCAAGAGACCCAGTACTTC.

V gene TRBV4-2 combines with J gene TRBJ2-1; D not certain. The CDR3 extends over 11 amino acids. Germline V CDR1 and CDR2: LGHNA, YNFKEQ. V was clipped by 1 base and J by 10 bases, with 5 bases between them. The CDR3 sequence: CASSQGQEQFF. In nucleotides, the CDR3 is TGTGCCAGCAGCCAAGGTCAGGAGCAGTTCTTC.

The V and J genes are TRBV3-1 (or the pseudogene TRBV3-2) and TRBJ2-3; 7 bases line up with TRBD1. The CDR3 consists of 14 residues. Trimming at V came to 4 bases and at J to 1 base, leaving 2 bases not matched to a gene. The germline V gene has CDR1 LGHDT and CDR2 YNNKEL (reference sequence). CDR3: CASSRDRRTDTQYF. The CDR3 DNA is TGTGCCAGCAGCCGGGACAGACGCACAGATACGCAGTATTTT.

The V gene is TRBV2, the J gene TRBJ2-2; D is unresolved. V was pared by 5 bases and J by 0 bases, with 16 bases between. CDR1 is SNHLY and CDR2 is FYNNEI in the germline V gene. This CDR3 comprises 17 residues. The CDR3 here is CASSLPWGGANTGELFF. DNA for the CDR3: TGTGCCAGCAGTCTACCCTGGGGTGGGGCGAACACCGGGGAGCTGTTTTTT.

This clone was seen just once. This chain links TRBV6-1 with TRBJ1-6; TRBD1 matches at 7 bases. The CDR3 totals 13 residues. V lost 0 bases, J lost 18 bases, and 8 bases stayed unmatched. Per germline, CDR1 MNHNS and CDR2 SASEGT. The CDR3, as DNA: TGTGCCAGCAGTGAAGCAGGAGACAGGGTGGCCCACTTT. This translates into CASSEAGDRVAHF.

The chain's CDR3 is CASSVIPGAGYPVEQFF. As DNA, the CDR3 is TGTGCCAGCAGCGTAATTCCTGGGGCTGGGTACCCGGTGGAGCAGTTCTTC. The rearrangement joins TRBV9 to TRBJ2-1; D might be TRBD1 (5 bases). The V gene's germline CDR1 is SGDLS and CDR2 YYNGEE. The CDR3 is 17 residues long. V was cut by 1 base and J by 10 bases, with 24 bases left in between.

V gene TRBV5-1 combines with J gene TRBJ2-1, with TRBD2 as a possible D gene (7 bases). CDR3 length: 16 amino acids. Between the trimmed V and J ends, which lost 4 bases and 1 base, there was a span of 15 bases. Germline values: CDR1 SGHRS, CDR2 YFSETQ. The chain's CDR3 is CASSPGGRRSYNEQFF. The CDR3 DNA sequence: TGCGCCAGCAGCCCGGGGGGCAGGAGATCCTACAATGAGCAGTTCTTC.

This clone was detected only once. The chain couples TRBV5-1 to TRBJ1-4, with 9 bases that match TRBD1. This CDR3 spans 16 amino acids. Looked up from germline, CDR1 is SGHRS and CDR2 is YFSETQ. The ends lost 3 bases at V and 4 bases at J; junction bases unmatched: 7. The DNA for the CDR3 is TGCGCCAGCAGCTATGGGGACAGGGAGTATAATGAAAAACTGTTTTTT. It yields the protein CASSYGDREYNEKLFF. Based on the CDR3 plus reference TRBV5-1 and TRBJ1-4, the full variable domain is KAGVTQTPRYLIKTRGQQVTLSCSPISGHRSVSWYQQTPGQGLQFLFEYFSETQRNKGNFPGRFSGRQFSNSRSEMNVSTLELGDSALYLCASSYGDREYNEKLFFGSGTQLSVL.

The CDR3 DNA sequence: TGTGCCAGAAGCTTAGAGTGCGACAATGAGCAGTTCTTC. Protein product: CARSLECDNEQFF. V usage is TRBV5-3 and J usage is TRBJ2-1; D unresolved. TRBV5-3 has ORF status, its function being uncertain. This CDR3 spans 13 amino acids. V shed 2 bases and J shed 5 bases, with 8 bases lying between them.

The chain has TRBV3-1 (or the pseudogene TRBV3-2) and TRBJ1-5; 8 bases agree with TRBD1. This CDR3 is built from 17 residues. Germline V CDR1 and CDR2: LGHDT, YNNKEL (reference sequence). V lost 1 base to trimming and J lost 9 bases; unmatched junction nucleotides: 14. The CDR3 DNA reads as TGTGCCAGCAGCCAAGGCTCCGTCGCGACAGGGGAACTGCCCCAGCATTTT. Its translation is CASSQGSVATGELPQHF.

The chain carries TRBV6-1 and TRBJ2-7; 7 nucleotides match TRBD1. The CDR3 is 16 residues long. After removal of 1 base from V and 9 bases from J, the junction contained 15 bases not matched to a gene. CDR1 and CDR2 from the germline V gene are MNHNS and SASEGT. CDR3 bases: TGTGCCAGCAGTGAAGAAGGGACAGCATTACCCCCCGGGCAGTACGTC. Translating gives CASSEEGTALPPGQYV.

This clone appeared a few times. V is TRBV5-6 and J is TRBJ1-3; D gene ambiguous. Germline CDR1 reads SGHDT; CDR2 reads YYEEEE. V lost 0 bases and J 0 bases, leaving 10 bases between the germline ends. The CDR3 extends over 16 amino acids. CDR3 sequence (DNA): TGTGCCAGCAGCTTGGGATGGCTGTTCTCTGGAAACACCATATATTTT. Translation: CASSLGWLFSGNTIYF. The full variable domain, its missing parts supplied by reference TRBV5-6 and TRBJ1-3, is DAGVTQSPTHLIKTRGQQVTLRCSPKSGHDTVSWYQQALGQGPQFIFQYYEEEERQRGNFPDRFSGHQFPNYSSELNVNALLLGDSALYLCASSLGWLFSGNTIYFGEGSWLTVV.

The chain has TRBV19 and TRBJ2-6; D is possibly TRBD2 (6 bases). The CDR3 runs 13 residues. CDR1 is LNHDA and CDR2 is SQIVND in the germline V gene (reference sequence). V dropped 9 bases and J dropped 3 bases, with 9 bases sitting between them. CDR3 protein: CASRLGGANVLTF. The DNA of the CDR3 is TGTGCCAGCAGACTAGGTGGGGCCAACGTCCTGACTTTC.

The chain links TRBV4-3 to TRBJ1-1; D is possibly TRBD1 (5 bases). Trimming took 0 bases from V and 4 from J, leaving 9 bases between them. CDR1 is LGHNA, CDR2 YSLEER, per germline. This CDR3 has 14 amino acids. CDR3 amino acids: CASSQDWGFTEAFF. CDR3 DNA: TGCGCCAGCAGCCAAGATTGGGGGTTCACTGAAGCTTTCTTT.

The chain is built from TRBV7-9 and TRBJ2-3, with D hard to call. V gave up 5 bases and J gave up 5 bases, with 11 bases separating them. Germline V gene data show CDR1 as SEHNR and CDR2 as FQNEAQ (reference sequence). The CDR3 spans 13 residues. The CDR3 region has the DNA TGTGCCAGCAGCCCCCCGTCCATAGATACGCAGTATTTT. This sequence encodes CASSPPSIDTQYF.

This sequence joins TRBV25-1 and TRBJ2-6, with D maybe TRBD2 (6 bases). This CDR3 comprises 15 residues. Trimming stripped 6 bases from V and 0 bases from J, with 9 bases between. Per the germline V gene, CDR1 is MGHDK and CDR2 is SYGVNS. CDR3 nucleotide sequence: TGTGCCAGCAGCGGGACTCTCTCTGGGGCCAACGTCCTGACTTTC. Amino acid sequence: CASSGTLSGANVLTF.

The chain couples TRBV11-2 to TRBJ1-1, with no clear D. Germline V gene data show CDR1 as SGHAT and CDR2 as FQNNGV. V was shortened by 5 bases and J by 5 bases, with 18 bases between the two germline ends. The CDR3 runs 15 residues. CDR3 in amino acids: CASSIRPDPRTEAFF. CDR3 DNA: TGTGCCAGCAGCATCCGTCCGGACCCGAGGACTGAAGCTTTCTTT.

V and J are TRBV6-2 or TRBV6-3 and TRBJ2-7, with D hard to call. The CDR3 spans 14 residues. V lost 4 bases and J 2 bases, leaving 12 bases between the germline ends. Germline CDR1 MNHEY, CDR2 SVGEGT. This CDR3 is CASSWGLGPYEQYV. DNA for the CDR3: TGTGCCAGCAGTTGGGGTTTGGGTCCCTACGAGCAGTACGTC.

This chain connects TRBV30 to TRBJ2-2, with 11 bases identical to TRBD2. CDR1 is GTSNPN and CDR2 is SVGIG in the germline V gene (reference sequence). There are 21 residues in the CDR3. V lost 1 base and J lost 2; bases outside the gene matches: 18. DNA for the CDR3: TGTGCCTGGAGTGCCGGGACTAGCGGAGGTAGACCCCTCACCAACACCGGGGAGCTGTTTTTT. Encoded protein: CAWSAGTSGGRPLTNTGELFF.